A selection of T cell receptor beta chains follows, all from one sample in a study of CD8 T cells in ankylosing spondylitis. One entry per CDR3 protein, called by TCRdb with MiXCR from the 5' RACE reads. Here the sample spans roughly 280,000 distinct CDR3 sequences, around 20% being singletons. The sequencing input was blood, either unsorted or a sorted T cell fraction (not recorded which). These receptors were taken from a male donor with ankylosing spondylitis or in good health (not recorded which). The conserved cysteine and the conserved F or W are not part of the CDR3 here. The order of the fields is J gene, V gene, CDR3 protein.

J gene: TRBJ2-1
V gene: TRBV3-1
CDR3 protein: ASSHSGGSSYNEQF

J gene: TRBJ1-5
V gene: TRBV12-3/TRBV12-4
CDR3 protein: ASSPITGSGQPQH

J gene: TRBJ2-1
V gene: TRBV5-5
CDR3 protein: ASTTGRQAYNEQF

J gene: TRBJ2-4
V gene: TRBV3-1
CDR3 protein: ASSQGDRGLTKNIQY

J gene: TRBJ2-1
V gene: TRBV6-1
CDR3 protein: ASSAKAGHSYNEQF

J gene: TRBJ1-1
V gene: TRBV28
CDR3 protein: ASSSLGTGPGNTEAF

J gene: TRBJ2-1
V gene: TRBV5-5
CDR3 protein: ASSFQDRPF

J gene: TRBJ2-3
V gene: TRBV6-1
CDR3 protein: ASSATSGRMSDTQY

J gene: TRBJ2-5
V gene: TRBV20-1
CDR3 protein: SASRLAGGRETQY

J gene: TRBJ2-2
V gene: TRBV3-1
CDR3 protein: ASSHLGGDTGELF

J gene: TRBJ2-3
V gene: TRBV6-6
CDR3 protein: ASSPDRGGDTQY

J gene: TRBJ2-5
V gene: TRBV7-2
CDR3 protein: ASSLELVGETQY

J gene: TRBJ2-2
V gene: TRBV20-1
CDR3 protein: SAGPGRSGELF

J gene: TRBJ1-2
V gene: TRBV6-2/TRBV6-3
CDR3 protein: ASSQGWLNRGYT

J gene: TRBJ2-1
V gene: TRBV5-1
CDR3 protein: ASSSRGYNEQF

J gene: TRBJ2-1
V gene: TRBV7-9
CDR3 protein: ATPPMHNEQF

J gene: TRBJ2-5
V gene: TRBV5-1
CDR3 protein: ASRNPGSQGTQY